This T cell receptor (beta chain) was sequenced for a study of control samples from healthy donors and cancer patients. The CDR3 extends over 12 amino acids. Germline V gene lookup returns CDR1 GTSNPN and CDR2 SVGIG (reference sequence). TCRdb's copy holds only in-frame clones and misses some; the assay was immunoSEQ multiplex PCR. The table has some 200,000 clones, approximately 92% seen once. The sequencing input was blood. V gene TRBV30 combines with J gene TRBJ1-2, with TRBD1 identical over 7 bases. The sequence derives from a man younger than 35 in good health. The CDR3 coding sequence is TGTGTCGGCCCCGGGACAGTCTATGGCTACACCTTC. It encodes CVGPGTVYGYTF.